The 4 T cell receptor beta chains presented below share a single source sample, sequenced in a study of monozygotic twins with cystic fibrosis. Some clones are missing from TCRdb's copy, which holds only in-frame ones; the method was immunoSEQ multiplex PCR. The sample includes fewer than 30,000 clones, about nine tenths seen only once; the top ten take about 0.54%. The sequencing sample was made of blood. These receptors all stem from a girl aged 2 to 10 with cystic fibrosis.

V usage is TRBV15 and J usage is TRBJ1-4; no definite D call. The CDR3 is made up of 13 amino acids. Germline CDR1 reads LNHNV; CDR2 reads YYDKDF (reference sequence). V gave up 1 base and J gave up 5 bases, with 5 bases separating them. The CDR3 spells CATSRAMNEKLFF. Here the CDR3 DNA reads TGTGCCACCAGCAGAGCAATGAATGAAAAACTGTTTTTT. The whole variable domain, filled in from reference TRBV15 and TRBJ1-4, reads DAMVIQNPRYQVTQFGKPVTLSCSQTLNHNVMYWYQQKSSQAPKLLFHYYDKDFNNEADTPDNFQSRRPNTSFCFLDIRSPGLGDTAMYLCATSRAMNEKLFFGSGTQLSVL.

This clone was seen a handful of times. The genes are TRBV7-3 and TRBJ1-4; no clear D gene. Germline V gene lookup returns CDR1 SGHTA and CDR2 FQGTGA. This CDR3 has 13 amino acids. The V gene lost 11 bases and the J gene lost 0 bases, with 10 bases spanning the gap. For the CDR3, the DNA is TGTGCCCCCTCGTGTGCAACTAATGAAAAACTGTTTTTT. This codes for CAPSCATNEKLFF.

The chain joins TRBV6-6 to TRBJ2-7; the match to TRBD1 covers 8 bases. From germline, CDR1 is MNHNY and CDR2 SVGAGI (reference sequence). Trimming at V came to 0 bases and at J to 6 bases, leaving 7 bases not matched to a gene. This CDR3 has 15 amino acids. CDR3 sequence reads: CASSYSGQGSREQYF. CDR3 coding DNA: TGTGCCAGCAGTTACTCCGGACAGGGCTCGCGCGAGCAGTACTTC.

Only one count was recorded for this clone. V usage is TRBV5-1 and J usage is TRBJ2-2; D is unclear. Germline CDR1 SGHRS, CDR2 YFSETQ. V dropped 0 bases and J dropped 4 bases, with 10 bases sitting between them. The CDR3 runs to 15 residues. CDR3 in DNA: TGCGCCAGCAGCTTGGCCACCACGGGCACCGGGGAGCTGTTTTTT. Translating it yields CASSLATTGTGELFF.